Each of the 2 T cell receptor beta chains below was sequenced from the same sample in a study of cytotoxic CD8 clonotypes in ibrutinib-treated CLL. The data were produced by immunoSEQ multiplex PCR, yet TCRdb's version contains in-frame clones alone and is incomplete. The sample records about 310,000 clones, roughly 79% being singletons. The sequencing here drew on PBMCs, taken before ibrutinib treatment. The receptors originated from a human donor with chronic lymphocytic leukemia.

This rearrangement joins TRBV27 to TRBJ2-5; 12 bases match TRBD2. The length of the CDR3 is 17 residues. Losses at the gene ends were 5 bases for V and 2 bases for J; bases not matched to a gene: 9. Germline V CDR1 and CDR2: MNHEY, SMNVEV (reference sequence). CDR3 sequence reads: CASSAYGLAGSQETQYF. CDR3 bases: TGTGCCAGCAGTGCCTACGGACTAGCGGGATCTCAAGAGACCCAGTACTTC.

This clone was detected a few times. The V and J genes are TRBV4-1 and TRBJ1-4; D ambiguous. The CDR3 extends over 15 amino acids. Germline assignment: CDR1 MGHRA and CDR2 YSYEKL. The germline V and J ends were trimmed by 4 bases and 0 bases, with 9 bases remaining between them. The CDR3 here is CASSLWTSTNEKLFF. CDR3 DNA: TGCGCCAGCAGCCTGTGGACCTCAACTAATGAAAAACTGTTTTTT.